Here is one T cell receptor beta chain with its context. Its target antigen remains unknown. Per-base qualities were not stored, and no clone one base away is much larger. The V end loses 3 bases and the J end loses 2 bases, and a stretch of 9 bases separates them. The germline V gene specifies SNHLY as CDR1 and FYNNEI as CDR2. The CDR3 runs 14 residues from the cysteine to the phenylalanine. The only DNA kept is the CDR3, 42 bases in frame from the first base. To sequence the TCRbeta CDR3 region, genomic DNA was isolated from the sorted cells. The immunoSEQ Assay was used to sequence the TCRbeta CDR3 regions. Sourced from immuneACCESS, this table was stored by TCRdb with only in-frame sequences that have V and J called. A share of the clones is absent; for the studies checked, an unresolved V gene accounts for under half, and the remainder has no known explanation. Present in this sample are about 72,000 clones, about nine tenths of which were seen just once. The ten top clones hold approximately 1.2% of the sample.

This specimen comes from a study of OX40 agonist ivuxolimab in advanced cancers. Regarding the research as a whole: Ivuxolimab was an agonistic, fully human IgG2 monoclonal antibody directed against OX40 (CD134), a costimulatory receptor. Intravenous ivuxolimab was administered to patients every 2 weeks at six dose levels: 0.01, 0.1, 0.3, 1.5, 3 and 10 mg/kg. Of the 50 to 55 patients in dose escalation, approximately 20 had hepatocellular carcinoma, roughly 15 had melanoma, 9 had renal cell carcinoma and 9 had head and neck cancer. In the dose-escalation cohort, approximately 82% of patients were male, and the mean age was roughly 60 years with a range of roughly 23 to 79. Prior anti-PD-1, anti-PD-L1 or anti-CTLA-4 therapy was permitted, and approximately 39% of dose-escalation patients had received checkpoint inhibitors. Partial responses occurred in three dose-escalation patients: two with cutaneous melanoma and one with hepatocellular carcinoma. The point of sequencing TCRbeta in the periphery was to test whether ivuxolimab changed TCR sequence diversity and drove clonal T-cell expansion. The paper reports the monotherapy dose-escalation portion (N of about 54 patients) of the phase I ivuxolimab trial. Study-level results and caveats: The antigen specificity of the clonally expanded peripheral T cells was not determined. Low levels of normalized T-cell clonal expansion were also seen in some patients who did not respond. On average, CD8+ T cells showed more expanded clones than CD4+ T cells after ivuxolimab. In the 0.1-3.0 mg/kg groups, partial responders were among the patients with the lowest normalized peripheral clonal expansion, particularly in CD8+ T cells. At doses of 0.1 to 3.0 mg/kg, clonal expansion of both CD4+ and CD8+ T cells in blood was seen between baseline and week 6.

Patients with autoimmune disease history or receiving systemic immunosuppression were excluded from the trial. Peripheral blood for TCR sequencing was collected from all dose cohorts at baseline, on cycle 4 day 1, and on cycle 7 day 1. Samples were obtained from an open-label, multicenter, first-in-human phase I dose-escalation trial of ivuxolimab. Adults with locally advanced or metastatic head and neck squamous cell, hepatocellular, melanoma or renal cell carcinoma were enrolled in the trial. CD4+ and CD8+ T cells were sorted separately from peripheral blood before TCR sequencing. The chain is assembled from TRBV2 and TRBJ2-3; no D segment can be confidently identified. The clonotype was recovered from an adult with an advanced solid tumor such as melanoma, head and neck, liver or kidney cancer. This sample comprised CD4+ or CD8+ T cells sorted from blood, obtained in a trial of the OX40 agonist ivuxolimab. The base sequence is TGTGCCAGCAGTGACAGTTCTCCCACAGATACGCAGTATTTT. The resulting protein is CASSDSSPTDTQYF.